This T cell receptor beta chain was obtained from a study of blood T cell repertoires in COVID-19 (dated by TCRdb to about 2020). With regard to the full study: Collaborator samples came from the United States, Italy and Spain and covered acute and convalescent phases of COVID-19. The material from the prospective study consisted of cDNA or gDNA derived from T cells, B-cell-depleted T cells, or PBMCs. The dataset comprised deeply sampled blood TCRbeta repertoires from subjects exposed to, actively infected with, or recovered from COVID-19. The repertoires were released in a freely available public database intended as a resource for research on the immune response to SARS-CoV-2. Samples came from the ongoing ImmuneRACE study (first 160 participants) plus 1,254 subjects from 6 global collaborators. Nearly every sample came with metadata listing a de-identified subject ID, COVID-19 status, age in years and sex. Where HLA class I and class II types were available, the types were taken from metadata supplied by the sample provider, not from assay-based typing. The paper as a whole reports these results and caveats: Clinical and demographic metadata were provided uncurated, with the amount varying by source and participant.

On this clone itself: Its antigen has not been determined. It has no much larger one-base neighbor in the sample; base qualities were not kept.

CDR1 and CDR2 are drawn from the germline V gene (reference sequence): LNHDA, SQIVND. The junction carries 12 bases between V and J, which are trimmed by 5 bases and 4 bases respectively. Its CDR3 holds 14 amino acids, cysteine through phenylalanine. Just CDR3 DNA is preserved here, 42 bases in frame from base 1. In Seattle, one collaborating source enrolled patients while the infection was active and tracked those patients longitudinally over the course of disease. Collaborating institutions collected whole blood in K2EDTA tubes following their own protocols. For TCRbeta analysis, collaborators shipped samples in one of three forms: frozen whole blood, isolated PBMCs, or DNA extracted from either of those sample types. TCRbeta CDR3 regions were amplified from genomic DNA using the immunoSEQ Assay, a bias-controlled multiplex PCR. Turning to the authors' computational methods: Nucleated cell counts per sample were estimated from amplification of reference gene primers within the assay. To quantify the absolute abundance of each unique TCRbeta CDR3 rearrangement, sequence reads were collapsed and filtered. For each sample, productive Simpson clonality was calculated by taking the square root of Simpson's diversity index across productive rearrangements. TCRdb took this table from immuneACCESS and kept in-frame rearrangements with V and J called. Such tables lack part of the clones; where checked against another copy, unresolved V genes explain under half of the gap, and the rest is unexplained. V and J calls and clone size are given by that table; D and trimming were obtained from the DNA. Across this sample there are around 310,000 clones, with 90% seen only once. About 1% of the sample goes to the ten largest clones.

The rearrangement joined TRBV19 to TRBJ1-3; 6 matching bases give a weak D call of TRBD1. What was sequenced was peripheral blood. The sequence was collected from a woman aged 40 to 49 with COVID-19, enrolled during active disease. The base sequence is TGTGCCAGTAGTTCGCCAGGGGAAGGAAACACCATATATTTT. This gives the protein CASSSPGEGNTIYF. The variable domain in full, with residues beyond the CDR3 obtained from the reference TRBV19 and TRBJ1-3 genes, is DGGITQSPKYLFRKEGQNVTLSCEQNLNHDAMYWYRQDPGQGLRLIYYSQIVNDFQKGDIAEGYSVSREKKESFPLTVTSAQKNPTAFYLCASSSPGEGNTIYFGEGSWLTVV.